A selection of T cell receptor beta chains follows, all from one sample in a study of OX40 agonist ivuxolimab in advanced cancers. The table came from immunoSEQ multiplex PCR; TCRdb's copy has only in-frame clones and leaves some out. Seen here are more than 75,000 clones, over 75% observed once, and the top ten hold roughly 0.35%. The source was CD4+ or CD8+ T cells sorted from blood, collected in a trial of the OX40 agonist ivuxolimab. These receptors came from an adult with an advanced solid tumor such as melanoma, head and neck, liver or kidney cancer. Each CDR3 is given with its conserved first and last residue. The D gene is left open where the match is weak. Rows may omit the clone size; those that give it use once, few, many or a size class.

V	D	size	J	DNA	CDR3
TRBV9	TRBD1	once	TRBJ2-5	TGTGCCAGCAGCGTCGGGACAGGGGAATGGACCCAGTACTTC	CASSVGTGEWTQYF
TRBV27	TRBD1	.	TRBJ1-6	TGTGCCAGCAGTTTACCAGGGACAGCCAAGACGGCACCCCTCCACTTT	CASSLPGTAKTAPLHF
TRBV5-4	TRBD1	.	TRBJ2-2	TGTGCCAGCAGCGATCGACAGGGGTCCAGGGAGCTGTTTTTT	CASSDRQGSRELFF
TRBV5-1	TRBD1	once	TRBJ2-1	TGCGCCAGCAGCTCCCGGCAGGGGGCCACCAATGAGCAGTTCTTC	CASSSRQGATNEQFF
TRBV19	.	.	TRBJ2-7	TGTGCCAGTAGTAGACTAGTGGGCGAGCAGTACTTC	CASSRLVGEQYF
TRBV19	TRBD1	.	TRBJ1-2	TGTGCCAGTCGAGACAGGGGAATTAACTATGGCTACACCTTC	CASRDRGINYGYTF
TRBV6-5	.	.	TRBJ2-1	TGTGCCAGCAGTTACTCCAACAATGAGCAGTTCTTC	CASSYSNNEQFF
TRBV29-1	.	.	TRBJ2-7	TGCAGCGTTGTTCGGGGGGCCCACGAGCAGTACTTC	CSVVRGAHEQYF
TRBV5-1	.	.	TRBJ2-2	TGCGCCAGCAGCTTGGGACACAACACCGGGGAGCTGTTTTTT	CASSLGHNTGELFF
TRBV30	.	.	TRBJ1-2	TGTGCCTCCGCAAGGAGGCTCGGCTACACCTTC	CASARRLGYTF
TRBV19	.	.	TRBJ1-5	TGTGCCAGTAGTATAGATGGGGGTCAGGGACAGCCCCAGCATTTT	CASSIDGGQGQPQHF
TRBV7-6	TRBD2	.	TRBJ2-7	TGTGCCAGCAGCTCTTGGACTAGCGGGAGCTACGAGCAGTACTTC	CASSSWTSGSYEQYF
TRBV29-1	.	.	TRBJ1-2	TGCAGCTCTAGCGCCGGGGGGGCGCGGGGCTACACCTTC	CSSSAGGARGYTF
TRBV28	.	few	TRBJ1-2	TGTGCCAGCAGTACCCTGGAGGGGCTGGGCTATGGCTACACCTTC	CASSTLEGLGYGYTF
TRBV16	.	once	TRBJ1-3	TGTGCCAGCAGCCAATCACTCTCTGGAAACACCATATATTTT	CASSQSLSGNTIYF
TRBV28	TRBD1	.	TRBJ1-5	TGTGCCAGCAGTCCCGGTAGGGGGCATCCGCCCCAGCATTTT	CASSPGRGHPPQHF